Listed below are T cell receptor beta chains from one sample, sequenced in a study of CXCR3-negative and CXCR3-positive naive CD8 T cells. TCRdb reprocessed the 5' RACE reads, with one entry per CDR3 protein and no DNA. This sample contains some 45,000 distinct CDR3 sequences. What was sequenced was naive CXCR3- CD8+ T cells from blood. These receptors were taken from a human donor in good health. Some clones in this sample may be carry-over from other donors' samples. Each CDR3 is given with its conserved first and last residue. Rows give clone size only sometimes, using once, few, many, or a class for an expanded clone.

TRBV5-1	TRBJ1-1	-	15	CASSPLGGDYTEAFF
TRBV10-3	TRBJ2-3	-	14	CAITDRGHTDTQYF
TRBV29-1	TRBJ2-7	-	15	CSVAPLSGPGDEQYF
TRBV29-1	TRBJ2-7	-	13	CSVEGDDTYEQYF
TRBV28	TRBJ2-3	-	15	CASSLSTGVADTQYF
TRBV6-2/TRBV6-3	TRBJ2-1	-	17	CASSLVRPTSPYNEQFF
TRBV4-2	TRBJ2-1	-	15	CASSQDAGSYNEQFF
TRBV6-2/TRBV6-3	TRBJ2-3	-	14	CASSPGNRPDTQYF
TRBV12-3/TRBV12-4	TRBJ2-2	-	14	CASSSGGRTGELFF
TRBV6-2/TRBV6-3	TRBJ1-5	-	13	CASSYSPDQPQHF
TRBV6-4	TRBJ2-2	-	14	CASSSGGATGELFF
TRBV19	TRBJ2-2	-	15	CASETGGGLTGELFF
TRBV4-2	TRBJ2-1	medium-sized	14	CASTGPGENNEQFF
TRBV6-4	TRBJ2-7	-	11	CAREISYEQYF
TRBV5-8	TRBJ2-1	medium-sized	11	CASSLNGEQFF
TRBV2	TRBJ2-3	-	16	CASRDYSGGTTDTQYF
TRBV30	TRBJ1-1	-	14	CAWSVGPEGTEAFF
TRBV28	TRBJ1-5	-	13	CATLTDHNQPQHF
TRBV11-2	TRBJ2-7	-	13	CASSLADTYEQYF
TRBV12-3/TRBV12-4	TRBJ2-5	-	20	CASSFVRGQRGGRYSETQYF
TRBV15	TRBJ2-5	-	12	CATSRDPMVQYF
TRBV28	TRBJ2-1	-	14	CASSPRDRVHEQFF
TRBV7-9	TRBJ2-7	-	15	CASSFREVIPYEQYF
TRBV7-8	TRBJ2-3	-	15	CASSTLQGRTDTQYF
TRBV12-3/TRBV12-4	TRBJ2-1	-	13	CASSLVSYNEQFF
TRBV29-1	TRBJ2-5	-	15	CSGWTSGGPQETQYF